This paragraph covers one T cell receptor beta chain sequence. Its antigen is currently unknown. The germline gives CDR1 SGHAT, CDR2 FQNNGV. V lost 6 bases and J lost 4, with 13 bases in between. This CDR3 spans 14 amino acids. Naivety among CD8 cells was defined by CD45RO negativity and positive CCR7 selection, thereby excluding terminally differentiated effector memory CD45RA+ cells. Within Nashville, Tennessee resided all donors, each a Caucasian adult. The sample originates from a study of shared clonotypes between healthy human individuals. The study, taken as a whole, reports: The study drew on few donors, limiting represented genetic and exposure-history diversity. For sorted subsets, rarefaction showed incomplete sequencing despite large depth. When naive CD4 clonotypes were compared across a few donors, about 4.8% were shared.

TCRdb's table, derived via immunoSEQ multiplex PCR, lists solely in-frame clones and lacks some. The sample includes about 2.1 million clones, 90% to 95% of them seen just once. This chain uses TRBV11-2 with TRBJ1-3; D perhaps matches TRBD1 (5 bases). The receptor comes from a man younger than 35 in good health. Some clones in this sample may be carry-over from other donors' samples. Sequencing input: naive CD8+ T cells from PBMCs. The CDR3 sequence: CASRGEQGGNTIYF. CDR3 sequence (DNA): TGTGCCAGCAGGGGAGAGCAGGGAGGAAACACCATATATTTT.